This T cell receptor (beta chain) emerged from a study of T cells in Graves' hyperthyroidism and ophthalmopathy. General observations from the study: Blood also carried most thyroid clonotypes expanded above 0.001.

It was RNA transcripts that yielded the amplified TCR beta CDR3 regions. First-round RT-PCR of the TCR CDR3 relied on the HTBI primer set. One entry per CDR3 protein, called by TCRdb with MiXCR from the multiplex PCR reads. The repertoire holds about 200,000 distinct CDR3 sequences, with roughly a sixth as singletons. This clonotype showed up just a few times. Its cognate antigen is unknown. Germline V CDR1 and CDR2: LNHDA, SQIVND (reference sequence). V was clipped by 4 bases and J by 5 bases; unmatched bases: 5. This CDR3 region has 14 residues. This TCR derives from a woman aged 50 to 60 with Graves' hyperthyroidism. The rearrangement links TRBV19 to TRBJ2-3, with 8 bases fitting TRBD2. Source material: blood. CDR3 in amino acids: CASSKAGEEDTQYF. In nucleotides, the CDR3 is TGTGCCAGTAGTAAAGCGGGAGAGGAAGATACGCAGTATTTT.